Listed here are 7 T cell receptor beta chains from one sample, sequenced in a study of T cell changes during pregnancy in multiple sclerosis. Method: immunoSEQ multiplex PCR; TCRdb's copy keeps in-frame clones and lacks some. The sample lists under 55,000 clones; about 90% were seen once. Sample: peripheral blood, taken in the first trimester of pregnancy. Source of these receptors: a female donor with multiple sclerosis, enrolled in a pregnancy study.

In this sample, this clone turned up once. This chain joins TRBV28 and TRBJ1-2, with no clear D. The CDR3 runs to 14 residues. V dropped 5 bases and J dropped 0 bases, with 10 bases sitting between them. Germline CDR1 is MDHEN and CDR2 is SYDVKM. CDR3 in amino acids: CASSGSKTNYGYTF. DNA of the CDR3: TGTGCCAGCAGTGGCAGTAAAACTAACTATGGCTACACCTTC.

This chain links TRBV7-6 with TRBJ2-5; possibly TRBD1 for D (5 bases). Germline-derived CDR1 and CDR2 are SGHVS and FNYEAQ. The CDR3 has 14 amino acids. Between the trimmed V and J ends, which lost 6 bases and 1 base, there was a span of 12 bases. DNA for the CDR3: TGTGCCAGCAGTTCACAACAGGTCCAAGAGACCCAGTACTTC. Protein: CASSSQQVQETQYF.

By its share, this clone is medium-sized. This chain connects TRBV9 to TRBJ2-5; 10 positions match TRBD2. V was pared by 3 bases and J by 5 bases, with 7 bases of the junction left unmatched. The V gene's germline CDR1 is SGDLS and CDR2 YYNGEE. The CDR3 is made up of 15 amino acids. The CDR3 is CASSAFSGGRETQYF. The CDR3 region has the DNA TGTGCCAGCAGCGCCTTTAGCGGGGGGAGGGAGACCCAGTACTTC. The variable domain in full, completed from reference TRBV9 and TRBJ2-5, reads DSGVTQTPKHLITATGQRVTLRCSPRSGDLSVYWYQQSLDQGLQFLIQYYNGEERAKGNILERFSAQQFPDLHSELNLSSLELGDSALYFCASSAFSGGRETQYFGPGTRLLVL.

The chain links TRBV7-3 to TRBJ2-7, with 8 bases fitting TRBD2. J lost 8 bases, V lost 2 bases, and 8 bases had no gene match. Germline V lookup: CDR1 SGHTA, CDR2 FQGTGA. This CDR3 is 14 amino acids long. The CDR3 loop is CASSLRGGTNQQYF. CDR3 DNA: TGTGCCAGCAGCTTACGGGGGGGCACGAACCAGCAGTACTTC.

DNA for the CDR3: TGCGCCAGCAGGCGGTACAGGTTGGGTGAGCAGTTCTTC. As protein: CASRRYRLGEQFF. The chain has TRBV10-2 and TRBJ2-1; maybe TRBD1 (5 bases). Looked up from germline, CDR1 is WSHSY and CDR2 is SAAADI. V lost 6 bases and J 9 bases, leaving 15 bases between the germline ends. The CDR3 has 13 amino acids.

The chain links TRBV5-1 to TRBJ2-2; 10 bases match TRBD2. CDR1 is SGHRS, CDR2 YFSETQ, per germline. Losses at the gene ends were 0 bases for V and 11 bases for J; bases not matched to a gene: 16. This CDR3 contains 18 residues. CDR3 region: CASSLAPGQRGGTNELFF. The CDR3 DNA reads as TGCGCCAGCAGCTTGGCGCCGGGACAGCGGGGGGGAACAAACGAGCTGTTTTTT.

This CDR3 reads CASSPQQVGGNTIYF. DNA of the CDR3: TGTGCCAGCTCACCACAGCAGGTTGGGGGAAACACCATATATTTT. The V gene is TRBV18, the J gene TRBJ1-3; no clear D. The germline CDR1 and CDR2 sequences are KGHSH and LQKENI. The CDR3 length is 15 residues. The ends were cut back, 1 base at V and 4 bases at J, with 11 bases in the middle. The variable domain in full, with the rest retrieved from reference TRBV18 and TRBJ1-3, is NAGVMQNPRHLVRRRGQEARLRCSPMKGHSHVYWYRQLPEEGLKFMVYLQKENIIDESGMPKERFSAEFPKEGPSILRIQQVVRGDSAAYFCASSPQQVGGNTIYFGEGSWLTVV.